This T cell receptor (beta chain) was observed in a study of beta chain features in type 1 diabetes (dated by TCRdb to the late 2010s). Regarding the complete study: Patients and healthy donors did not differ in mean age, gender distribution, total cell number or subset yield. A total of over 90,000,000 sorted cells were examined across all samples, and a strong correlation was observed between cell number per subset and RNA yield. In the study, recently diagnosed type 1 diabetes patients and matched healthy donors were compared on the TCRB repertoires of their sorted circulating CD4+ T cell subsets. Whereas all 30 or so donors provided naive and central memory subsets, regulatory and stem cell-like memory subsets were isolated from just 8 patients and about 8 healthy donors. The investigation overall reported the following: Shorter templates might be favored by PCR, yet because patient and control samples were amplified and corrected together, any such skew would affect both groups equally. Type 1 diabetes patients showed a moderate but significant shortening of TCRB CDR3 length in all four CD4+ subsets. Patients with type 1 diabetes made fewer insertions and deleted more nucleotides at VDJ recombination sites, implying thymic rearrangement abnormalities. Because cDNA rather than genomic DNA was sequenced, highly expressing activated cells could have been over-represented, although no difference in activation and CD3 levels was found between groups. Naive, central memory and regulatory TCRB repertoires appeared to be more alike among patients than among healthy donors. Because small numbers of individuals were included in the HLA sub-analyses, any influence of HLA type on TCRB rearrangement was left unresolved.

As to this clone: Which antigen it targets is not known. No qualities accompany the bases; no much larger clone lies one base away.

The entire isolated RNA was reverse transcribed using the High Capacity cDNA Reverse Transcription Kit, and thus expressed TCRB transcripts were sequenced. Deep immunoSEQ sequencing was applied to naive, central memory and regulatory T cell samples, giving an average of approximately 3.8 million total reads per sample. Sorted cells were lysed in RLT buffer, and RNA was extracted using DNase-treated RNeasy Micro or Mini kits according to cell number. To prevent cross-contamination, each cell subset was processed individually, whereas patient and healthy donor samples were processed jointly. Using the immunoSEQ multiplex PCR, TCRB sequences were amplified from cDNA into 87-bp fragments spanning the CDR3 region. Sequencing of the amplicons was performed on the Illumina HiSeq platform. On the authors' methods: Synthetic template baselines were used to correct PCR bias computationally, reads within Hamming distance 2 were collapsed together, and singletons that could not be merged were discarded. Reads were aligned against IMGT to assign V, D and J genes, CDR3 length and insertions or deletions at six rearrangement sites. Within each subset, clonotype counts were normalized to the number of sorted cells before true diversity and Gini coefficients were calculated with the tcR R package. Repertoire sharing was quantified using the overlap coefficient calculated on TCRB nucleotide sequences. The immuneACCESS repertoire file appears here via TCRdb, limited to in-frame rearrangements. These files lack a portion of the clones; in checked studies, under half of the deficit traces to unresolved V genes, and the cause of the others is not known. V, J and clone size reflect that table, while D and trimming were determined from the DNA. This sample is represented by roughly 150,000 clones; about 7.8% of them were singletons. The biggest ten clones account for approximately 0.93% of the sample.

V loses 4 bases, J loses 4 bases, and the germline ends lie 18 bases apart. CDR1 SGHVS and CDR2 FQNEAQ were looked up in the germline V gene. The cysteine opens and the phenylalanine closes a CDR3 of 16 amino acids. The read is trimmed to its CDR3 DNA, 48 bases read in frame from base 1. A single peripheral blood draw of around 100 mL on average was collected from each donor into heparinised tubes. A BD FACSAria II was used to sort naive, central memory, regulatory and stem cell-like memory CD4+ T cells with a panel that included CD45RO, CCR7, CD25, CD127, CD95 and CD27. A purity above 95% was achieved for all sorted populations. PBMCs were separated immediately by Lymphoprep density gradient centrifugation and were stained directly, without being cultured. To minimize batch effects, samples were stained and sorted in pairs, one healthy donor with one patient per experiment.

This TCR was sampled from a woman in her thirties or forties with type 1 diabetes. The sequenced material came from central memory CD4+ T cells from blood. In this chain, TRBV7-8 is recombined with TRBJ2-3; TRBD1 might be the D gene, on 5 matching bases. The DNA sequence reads TGTGCCAGCAGCTCCTATGGGGCCGCTACGGCAGATACGCAGTATTTT. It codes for CASSSYGAATADTQYF.